Reported below is one T cell receptor beta chain. Its antigen remains unidentified. Every sample had a minimum of 7 million PBMCs isolated. Total RNA was isolated from each sample in quantities of at least 5 micrograms. This sample is part of a study of blood T cells in healthy people across ages. Study outcomes and limitations: Diversity estimates from one million T cells were considered underestimates. The unsorted PBMCs prevented any conclusive comparison of naive versus antigen-experienced cells.

With a J-beta primer mix and a sample-barcoded 5' primer, a second PCR ran about 7 to 12 cycles. TCRdb redid the calling of the 5' RACE reads with MiXCR, one entry per CDR3 protein. The sample has about 1.8 million distinct CDR3 sequences; about 50% are singletons. CDR1 MDHEN and CDR2 SYDVKM come from the germline V gene. This CDR3 is 12 amino acids long. The gene calls are TRBV28 and TRBJ2-4; the D is unclear. The assigned J gene may be wrong: the sequence end matches TRBJ2-7 better. The clonotype originates from a woman aged 40 to 49 in good health. The sequencing sample was made of blood. The CDR3 region is CASSLWKYEQYF. CDR3 in DNA: TGTGCCAGCAGTTTATGGAAGTACGAGCAGTACTTC.